These 27 T cell receptor beta chains share one sample of origin, sequenced in a study of human T cells and chemical hapten exposure. The sample's time point: pre-sensitization, week 0. Treatment indicated: therapeutic diphenylcyclopropenone sensitization with weekly scalp DPC. From the RACE reads, TCRdb called clonotypes with MiXCR, one entry per CDR3 protein. The repertoire holds fewer than 300,000 distinct CDR3 sequences, with about 9% as singletons. The sample in question was whole blood, obtained in connection with sensitization to the hapten diphenylcyclopropenone (DPC). These receptors were taken from a woman between 40 and 55 years old with alopecia areata. Some clones in this sample may be carry-over from other donors' samples.

This clonotype showed up many times. The chain employs TRBV28 and TRBJ2-1; TRBD2 matches 13 bases. CDR1 and CDR2 from the germline V gene are MDHEN and SYDVKM. J lost 7 bases, V lost 8 bases, and 8 bases had no gene match. The CDR3 has 15 residues. The CDR3 DNA sequence: TGTGCCAGCGGTACTAGCGGGAGGGTCCTAAATGAGCAGTTCTTC. Translated, it gives CASGTSGRVLNEQFF.

This CDR3 reads CASSLQDGYYEQYF. The CDR3 nucleotides read TGTGCCAGCAGTTTACAGGACGGGTACTACGAGCAGTACTTC. V is TRBV6-5 and J is TRBJ2-7; D is perhaps TRBD1 (5 bases). Germline CDR1 is MNHEY and CDR2 is SVGAGI. Trimming took 4 bases from V and 3 from J, leaving 13 bases between them. The CDR3 length is 14 residues.

This clonotype was seen at least ten times. The rearrangement uses TRBV28 and TRBJ2-7; TRBD1 matches at 9 bases. The V and J ends lost 5 bases and 5 bases, in that order; junction bases with no gene match: 7. The CDR3 totals 14 residues. CDR1 is MDHEN, CDR2 SYDVKM, per germline. Here the CDR3 reads CASSTGTGIHEQYF. CDR3 bases: TGTGCCAGCAGTACCGGGACAGGGATCCACGAGCAGTACTTC.

V usage is TRBV10-3 and J usage is TRBJ2-1; 8 bases match TRBD1. Germline V CDR1 and CDR2: ENHRY, SYGVKD. This CDR3 has 12 amino acids. The trim removed 6 bases at V and 12 bases at J, leaving 7 bases unmatched. CDR3 in amino acids: CAISTDRGAQFF. The CDR3 nucleotides read TGTGCCATCAGCACCGACAGGGGTGCGCAGTTCTTC.

Ten or more counts support this clonotype. The chain is built from TRBV7-8 and TRBJ2-2; 8 positions match TRBD2. Germline lookup yields CDR1 SGHVS and CDR2 FQNEAQ. Trimming at V came to 6 bases and at J to 2 bases, leaving 14 bases not matched to a gene. The CDR3 is 18 residues long. In DNA form, the CDR3 reads TGTGCCAGCAGTCGTTCTCTAAGACTAGCGACAAACACCGGGGAGCTGTTTTTT. Its protein is CASSRSLRLATNTGELFF.

In this sample, this clonotype turned up a few times. J is TRBJ1-1 and V is TRBV20-1; D remains ambiguous. The CDR3 sequence is 13 residues long. Trimming took 1 base from V and 1 from J, leaving 7 bases between them. CDR1 is DFQATT, CDR2 SNEGSKA, per germline (reference sequence). The CDR3 is CSARAGPNTEAFF. In nucleotides, the CDR3 is TGCAGTGCTAGAGCCGGACCGAACACTGAAGCTTTCTTT.

This clonotype showed up just a few times. The J gene is TRBJ1-2, the V gene TRBV9; D gene ambiguous. Trimming removed 3 bases at V and 8 bases at J, with 14 bases between. Germline CDR1 reads SGDLS; CDR2 reads YYNGEE. The CDR3 totals 13 residues. The CDR3 nucleotides are TGTGCCAGCAGCGCCGTTAAGACCGGAGGCTACACCTTC. Encoded protein: CASSAVKTGGYTF.

The genes are TRBV11-1 and TRBJ2-1; D unclear. This CDR3 region has 13 residues. The germline V gene has CDR1 SGHAT and CDR2 FQDESV (reference sequence). Trimming cost V 5 bases and J 6 bases, with 11 bases left between them. The CDR3 region is CASSIGPINEQFF. The CDR3 DNA reads as TGTGCCAGCAGCATCGGTCCCATCAATGAGCAGTTCTTC.

The rearrangement links TRBV20-1 to TRBJ1-1; D not certain. V dropped 7 bases and J dropped 4 bases, with 19 bases sitting between them. The CDR3 length is 14 residues. Germline values: CDR1 DFQATT, CDR2 SNEGSKA (reference sequence). The CDR3 DNA reads TGCAGTGTCCTAACGGGGAAAGGAGTCACTGAAGCTTTCTTT. Protein product: CSVLTGKGVTEAFF.

This clonotype was counted only a few times. The chain links TRBV6-2 or TRBV6-3 to TRBJ2-7; TRBD1 matches at 8 bases. Losses at the gene ends were 6 bases for V and 3 bases for J; bases not matched to a gene: 13. Germline V gives CDR1 MNHEY, CDR2 SVGEGT. The CDR3 length is 16 residues. CDR3 amino acids: CASSRPLGTGFYEQYF. CDR3 bases: TGTGCCAGCAGCCGCCCACTCGGGACAGGCTTCTACGAGCAGTACTTC.

This clonotype was picked up many times. The chain recombines TRBV9 with TRBJ2-1; D might be TRBD1 (6 bases). CDR1 SGDLS and CDR2 YYNGEE come from the germline V gene. The CDR3 extends over 15 amino acids. Trimming took 0 bases from V and 0 from J, leaving 7 bases between them. CDR3 in amino acids: CASSVGTASYNEQFF. The CDR3 DNA is TGTGCCAGCAGCGTAGGGACAGCCTCCTACAATGAGCAGTTCTTC.

Only a few counts were recorded for this clonotype. The chain links TRBV2 to TRBJ1-6; D unclear. V was cut by 7 bases and J by 5 bases, with 12 bases left in between. Germline-derived CDR1 and CDR2 are SNHLY and FYNNEI. The CDR3 has 14 amino acids. Here the CDR3 DNA reads TGTGCCAGCAAGGTGGACGGGGATAATTCACCCCTCCACTTT. This codes for CASKVDGDNSPLHF.

In this sample, this clonotype turned up a few times. V gene TRBV20-1 combines with J gene TRBJ2-7; tentative D call: TRBD1 (5 bases). The CDR3 totals 13 residues. Germline V gene lookup returns CDR1 DFQATT and CDR2 SNEGSKA (reference sequence). V lost 2 bases, J lost 3 bases, and 11 bases lay in between. CDR3 residues: CSARPIDSYEQYF. The CDR3 DNA is TGCAGTGCTAGACCAATCGACAGCTACGAGCAGTACTTC.

The chain links TRBV7-6 to TRBJ1-3, with D possibly being TRBD1 (6 bases). Trimming shortened V by 5 bases and J by 0 bases, and 14 bases separated the two germline ends. The germline gives CDR1 SGHVS, CDR2 FNYEAQ. CDR3 length: 16 residues. CDR3 loop: CASSPQGPFSGNTIYF. For the CDR3, the DNA is TGTGCCAGCAGCCCGCAGGGGCCTTTCTCTGGAAACACCATATATTTT.

The J gene is TRBJ1-4, the V gene TRBV12-3 or TRBV12-4; D is ambiguous. V dropped 4 bases and J dropped 8 bases, with 8 bases sitting between them. This CDR3 comprises 12 residues. CDR3 residues: CASSSVHEKLFF. In nucleotides, the CDR3 is TGTGCCAGCAGTTCCGTGCACGAAAAACTGTTTTTT.

This chain joins TRBV11-2 and TRBJ2-5; no firm D call. V gave up 1 base and J gave up 5 bases, with 8 bases separating them. The CDR3 is made up of 13 amino acids. Germline loops: CDR1 SGHAT, CDR2 FQNNGV. The CDR3 DNA sequence: TGTGCCAGCAGCTTAGCGGTATCGGAGACCCAGTACTTC. It yields the protein CASSLAVSETQYF.

V is TRBV7-6 and J is TRBJ2-1, with 7 bases fitting TRBD2. V lost 5 bases and J lost 5; bases outside the gene matches: 9. Germline assignment: CDR1 SGHVS and CDR2 FNYEAQ. The CDR3 runs 15 residues. CDR3 sequence: CASSIRAGLHNEQFF. The CDR3 DNA is TGTGCCAGCAGCATAAGAGCGGGACTTCACAATGAGCAGTTCTTC. The whole variable domain, remainder taken from reference TRBV7-6 and TRBJ2-1, is GAGVSQSPRYKVTKRGQDVALRCDPISGHVSLYWYRQALGQGPEFLTYFNYEAQQDKSGLPNDRFSAERPEGSISTLTIQRTEQRDSAMYRCASSIRAGLHNEQFFGPGTRLTVL.

This clonotype was picked up many times. This chain connects TRBV29-1 to TRBJ1-2, with D maybe TRBD1 (6 bases). There are 13 residues in the CDR3. Germline V gene lookup returns CDR1 SQVTM and CDR2 ANQGSEA. V was pared by 6 bases and J by 2 bases, with 13 bases between. In nucleotides, the CDR3 is TGCAGCGTCCGGGACAAGGAAAACTATGGCTACACCTTC. Translated, it gives CSVRDKENYGYTF.

The table lists this clonotype with many counts. This rearrangement joins TRBV9 to TRBJ1-1; 7 bases fit TRBD1. After removal of 4 bases from V and 6 bases from J, the junction contained 9 bases not matched to a gene. The CDR3 loop spans 14 amino acids. Per germline, CDR1 SGDLS and CDR2 YYNGEE. CDR3 DNA: TGTGCCAGCAGCAGAATGACAGGGAGCTCTGAAGCTTTCTTT. Its translation: CASSRMTGSSEAFF.

This clonotype was detected a few times. The chain joins TRBV6-5 to TRBJ2-7; TRBD1 is a possible D gene (6 bases). V was trimmed by 5 bases and J by 3 bases, leaving 14 bases between them. In germline, CDR1 is MNHEY, CDR2 SVGAGI. The CDR3 sequence is 14 residues long. CDR3 amino acids: CASSTDWDNYEQYF. DNA for the CDR3: TGTGCCAGCAGTACGGACTGGGACAACTACGAGCAGTACTTC.

V is TRBV27 and J is TRBJ2-3; no clear D. V was pared by 3 bases and J by 8 bases, with 6 bases between. Germline CDR1 and CDR2: MNHEY and SMNVEV (reference sequence). The length of the CDR3 is 11 residues. CDR3 DNA sequence: TGTGCCAGCAGTTTTGGGGTTACGCAGTATTTT. It translates to CASSFGVTQYF.

This clonotype has more than one count but fewer than ten. This chain joins TRBV5-5 and TRBJ2-7, with 7 bases lining up with TRBD1. The CDR3 loop spans 15 amino acids. In germline, CDR1 is SGHKS, CDR2 YYEKEE (reference sequence). The trim removed 4 bases at V and 0 bases at J, leaving 7 bases unmatched. CDR3 sequence (DNA): TGTGCCAGCAGCCCTACAGGGGCCAGCTCCTACGAGCAGTACTTC. Residues: CASSPTGASSYEQYF.

V and J are TRBV7-9 and TRBJ2-3; 9 positions match TRBD2. Germline V gene lookup returns CDR1 SEHNR and CDR2 FQNEAQ (reference sequence). The CDR3 sequence is 14 residues long. Trimming cost V 5 bases and J 2 bases; bases outside gene matches: 2. The CDR3 nucleotides are TGTGCCAGCAGCCGGACTAGCGACACAGATACGCAGTATTTT. Its translation is CASSRTSDTDTQYF.

This sequence joins TRBV6-1 and TRBJ2-3; D unresolved. Per germline, CDR1 MNHNS and CDR2 SASEGT. This CDR3 region has 14 residues. In DNA, the CDR3 is TGTGGGTCCAGGCTGGCAGAGATCACAGATACGCAGTATTTT. Encoded protein: CGSRLAEITDTQYF.

In its sample, this clonotype was seen many times. The V and J genes are TRBV5-5 and TRBJ2-7, with 10 positions matching TRBD1. The V gene's germline CDR1 is SGHKS and CDR2 YYEKEE (reference sequence). After removal of 1 base from V and 4 bases from J, the junction contained 14 bases not matched to a gene. The CDR3 extends over 18 amino acids. In DNA form, the CDR3 reads TGTGCCAGCAGCTTGAGTTACTGGTTGGAGGACAGGGGGTACGAGCAGTACTTC. Translating gives CASSLSYWLEDRGYEQYF.

This chain uses TRBV2 with TRBJ1-1; D perhaps matches TRBD1 (6 bases). From germline, CDR1 is SNHLY and CDR2 FYNNEI. Between the trimmed V and J ends, which lost 9 bases and 1 base, there was a span of 12 bases. The CDR3 covers 13 residues. The CDR3 is CASWTDQNTEAFF. CDR3 DNA: TGTGCCAGTTGGACAGACCAGAACACTGAAGCTTTCTTT.

This clonotype has a handful of counts. The rearrangement links TRBV20-1 to TRBJ2-3; D is unresolved. The CDR3 extends over 17 amino acids. Trimming left V 0 bases short and J 5 bases short, with 21 bases between. Per germline, CDR1 DFQATT and CDR2 SNEGSKA (reference sequence). The CDR3 bases are TGCAGTGCTAGAGATTACGGCAGAAGCCCCGCCATAGATACGCAGTATTTT. This translates into CSARDYGRSPAIDTQYF.